The 28 T cell receptor beta chains below all came from one sample that was sequenced in a study of T cell responses to AZD1222 COVID-19 vaccine. Sequencing was performed with immunoSEQ multiplex PCR; in TCRdb, only in-frame clones are kept and a portion is missing. Of 100,000 to 150,000 clones in the sample, roughly 88% were seen once. The material sequenced was peripheral blood, taken 28 days after the second AZD1222 dose. Every receptor here comes from an adult who received the AZD1222 COVID-19 vaccine.

This clone turned up a few times. The V and J genes are TRBV7-8 and TRBJ1-4, with a tentative D call TRBD1 (5 bases). V was cut by 4 bases and J by 6 bases, with 15 bases left in between. Germline values: CDR1 SGHVS, CDR2 FQNEAQ. The CDR3 totals 15 residues. DNA of the CDR3: TGTGCCAGCAGCTCCCGGGGAGGGGTCGATGAAAAACTGTTTTTT. This sequence encodes CASSSRGGVDEKLFF.

The chain combines TRBV7-2 with TRBJ1-2; D call uncertain. The CDR3 has 14 amino acids. V was cut by 3 bases and J by 7 bases, with 15 bases left in between. Per germline, CDR1 SGHTA and CDR2 FQGNSA. The CDR3 loop reads CASSFYSSRTGYTF. The CDR3 bases are TGTGCCAGCAGCTTTTATTCATCACGAACTGGCTACACCTTC. Looking up the rest from reference TRBV7-2 and TRBJ1-2 gives the full variable domain: GAGVSQSPSNKVTEKGKDVELRCDPISGHTALYWYRQSLGQGLEFLIYFQGNSAPDKSGLPSDRFSAERTGGSVSTLTIQRTQQEDSAVYLCASSFYSSRTGYTFGSGTRLTVV.

The chain has TRBV5-1 and TRBJ1-3; no reliable D call. The CDR3 is 15 amino acids. Trimming pared 4 bases from V and 0 bases from J, leaving 11 bases between. CDR1 SGHRS and CDR2 YFSETQ come from the germline V gene. Here the CDR3 DNA reads TGCGCCAGCAGCCCTACCCACGACTCTGGAAACACCATATATTTT. Its translation: CASSPTHDSGNTIYF.

V and J are TRBV6-5 and TRBJ2-2; 7 bases are shared with TRBD1. V shed 4 bases and J 7 bases; nucleotides not matched to a gene: 6. CDR3 length: 14 residues. Germline V CDR1 and CDR2: MNHEY, SVGAGI. CDR3: CASSFFRGNGELFF. The CDR3 nucleotides read TGTGCCAGCAGTTTCTTCAGGGGGAACGGGGAGCTGTTTTTT.

This clone has a handful of counts. This chain links TRBV9 with TRBJ2-3; no reliable D call. The CDR3 length is 12 residues. V was cut by 4 bases and J by 6 bases, with 9 bases left in between. CDR1 and CDR2 (germline): SGDLS, YYNGEE. The CDR3 here is CASSSIKDTQYF. CDR3 sequence (DNA): TGTGCCAGCAGCTCGATCAAGGATACGCAGTATTTT.

This clone was found a few times. The chain joins TRBV30 to TRBJ1-5; tentative D call: TRBD1 (6 bases). CDR1 is GTSNPN and CDR2 is SVGIG in the germline V gene (reference sequence). V shed 4 bases and J shed 4 bases, with 14 bases lying between them. The CDR3 has 14 residues. CDR3 sequence: CAWNLGTLNQPQHF. The CDR3 DNA reads as TGTGCCTGGAACCTCGGGACACTAAATCAGCCCCAGCATTTT.

This chain links TRBV9 with TRBJ1-6; a weak D match, TRBD1 (5 bases). Germline-derived CDR1 and CDR2 are SGDLS and YYNGEE. CDR3 length: 15 amino acids. Between the trimmed V and J ends, which lost 4 bases and 10 bases, there was a span of 18 bases. Here the CDR3 reads CASSPLLGGYSPLHF. The CDR3 bases are TGTGCCAGCAGCCCTTTACTTGGGGGATACTCACCCCTCCACTTT.

This clone was counted a few times. The chain recombines TRBV2 with TRBJ1-5; no reliable D call. The germline V and J ends were trimmed by 7 bases and 2 bases, with 6 bases remaining between them. The CDR3 loop spans 12 amino acids. Germline assignment: CDR1 SNHLY and CDR2 FYNNEI. Written as DNA, the CDR3 is TGTGCCAGCACGTCGGGCAATCAGCCCCAGCATTTT. Amino acids: CASTSGNQPQHF.

This clone has just one count. V gene TRBV6-5 combines with J gene TRBJ1-1; 8 nucleotides match TRBD1. CDR3 length: 14 residues. V shed 6 bases, J shed 0 bases, and the junction held 3 bases outside the gene matches. Germline CDR1 reads MNHEY; CDR2 reads SVGAGI. CDR3 coding DNA: TGTGCCAGCAGGACGGACAGGGTGAACACTGAAGCTTTCTTT. It encodes CASRTDRVNTEAFF.

The chain employs TRBV10-3 and TRBJ1-1; maybe TRBD1 (5 bases). Trimming removed 10 bases from V and 4 bases from J, with 16 bases in between. The CDR3 consists of 13 residues. The germline gives CDR1 ENHRY, CDR2 SYGVKD. DNA for the CDR3: TGTGCCACCGGAGGGGAGGGCCGCACTGAAGCTTTCTTT. Translating it yields CATGGEGRTEAFF.

This sequence joins TRBV5-1 and TRBJ2-2; unclear D gene. This CDR3 has 15 residues. The germline V gene has CDR1 SGHRS and CDR2 YFSETQ. Trimming left V 5 bases short and J 6 bases short, with 17 bases between. The CDR3 DNA reads as TGCGCCAGCAGTGAGGAGCCGTCGCCGGCCGGGGAGCTGTTTTTT. Translated: CASSEEPSPAGELFF. Based on the CDR3 plus reference TRBV5-1 and TRBJ2-2, the full variable domain is KAGVTQTPRYLIKTRGQQVTLSCSPISGHRSVSWYQQTPGQGLQFLFEYFSETQRNKGNFPGRFSGRQFSNSRSEMNVSTLELGDSALYLCASSEEPSPAGELFFGEGSRLTVL.

This chain joins TRBV7-2 and TRBJ1-1; 7 bases are shared with TRBD1. The germline V gene encodes CDR1 SGHTA and CDR2 FQGNSA. The CDR3 spans 14 residues. The trim removed 5 bases at V and 3 bases at J, leaving 6 bases unmatched. CDR3 sequence (DNA): TGTGCCAGCAGCCACAGGGGCCTGGACACTGAAGCTTTCTTT. As protein: CASSHRGLDTEAFF.

The rearrangement links TRBV3-1 (or the pseudogene TRBV3-2) to TRBJ1-2; D gene unclear. The CDR3 is made up of 13 amino acids. Per the germline V gene, CDR1 is LGHDT and CDR2 is YNNKEL (reference sequence). Deletions cut 1 base from V and 7 bases from J, with 10 bases between. The CDR3 sequence is CASSQVGKGGYTF. CDR3 nucleotides: TGTGCCAGCAGCCAAGTTGGCAAAGGTGGCTACACCTTC.

V and J are TRBV23-1 and TRBJ2-7, with TRBD2 as a possible D gene (5 bases). TRBV23-1 is an ORF; its function is uncertain. V was clipped by 5 bases and J by 0 bases, with 8 bases between them. The CDR3 is 13 amino acids. The CDR3 coding sequence is TGCGCCAGCAGTACGGACTCCTCCTACGAGCAGTACTTC. Translated: CASSTDSSYEQYF.

CDR3 amino acids: CASSTGQRGYTF. CDR3 in DNA: TGTGCCAGTAGTACCGGACAGAGGGGCTACACCTTC. V usage is TRBV19 and J usage is TRBJ1-2; possible D gene TRBD1, 6 bases. CDR3 length: 12 residues. Trimming shortened V by 4 bases and J by 8 bases, and 11 bases separated the two germline ends. CDR1 is LNHDA, CDR2 SQIVND, per germline (reference sequence). The variable domain in full, with the rest retrieved from reference TRBV19 and TRBJ1-2, is DGGITQSPKYLFRKEGQNVTLSCEQNLNHDAMYWYRQDPGQGLRLIYYSQIVNDFQKGDIAEGYSVSREKKESFPLTVTSAQKNPTAFYLCASSTGQRGYTFGSGTRLTVV.

This CDR3 is CASILTPATDTQYF. CDR3 sequence (DNA): TGTGCCAGCATCCTAACGCCCGCAACAGATACGCAGTATTTT. The genes are TRBV6-5 and TRBJ2-3; unclear D gene. This CDR3 spans 14 amino acids. V was clipped by 7 bases and J by 3 bases, with 14 bases between them. The V gene's germline CDR1 is MNHEY and CDR2 SVGAGI.

The chain combines TRBV24-1 with TRBJ2-1; the D gene could be TRBD1 or TRBD2 (6 bases each). Between the trimmed V and J ends, which lost 0 bases and 7 bases, there was a span of 15 bases. The CDR3 extends over 16 amino acids. CDR1 and CDR2 from the germline V gene are KGHDR and SFDVKD. The CDR3 loop reads CATSDLRGVAGNEQFF. The CDR3 DNA reads TGTGCCACCAGTGATTTGAGGGGGGTCGCAGGTAATGAGCAGTTCTTC.

This clone was counted a single time. The chain couples TRBV18 to TRBJ1-5, with D perhaps matching TRBD1 (6 bases). The CDR3 covers 15 residues. Trimming stripped 2 bases from V and 0 bases from J, with 8 bases between. CDR1 and CDR2 (germline): KGHSH, LQKENI. The CDR3 region is CASSPRGDSNQPQHF. The CDR3 nucleotides read TGTGCCAGCTCACCAAGGGGGGATAGCAATCAGCCCCAGCATTTT.

The chain uses TRBV18 and TRBJ2-7; 7 bases map to TRBD1. The V and J ends lost 3 bases and 3 bases, in that order; junction bases with no gene match: 8. CDR3 length equals 15 residues. From germline, CDR1 is KGHSH and CDR2 LQKENI. The CDR3 loop is CASSPTTGALYEQYF. In DNA, the CDR3 is TGTGCCAGCTCACCCACTACAGGGGCTCTCTACGAGCAGTACTTC.

The rearrangement links TRBV5-5 to TRBJ1-2; 9 bases line up with TRBD1. The CDR3 is 16 residues long. V shed 0 bases and J 4 bases; nucleotides not matched to a gene: 7. Germline V CDR1 and CDR2: SGHKS, YYEKEE (reference sequence). For the CDR3, the DNA is TGTGCCAGCAGCTTGGTGGAACAGGGGGCCTTCTATGGCTACACCTTC. This translates into CASSLVEQGAFYGYTF.

This clone was observed a single time. This chain connects TRBV5-6 to TRBJ2-1; 10 bases are a match to TRBD2. The V gene's germline CDR1 is SGHDT and CDR2 YYEEEE. The J segment lost 2 bases and the V segment lost 4 bases, leaving 3 bases of the junction unmatched. The CDR3 loop spans 15 amino acids. CDR3 nucleotide sequence: TGTGCCAGCAGCCAGGGACTAGCGACCTACAATGAGCAGTTCTTC. It codes for CASSQGLATYNEQFF. The complete variable domain, with remaining parts taken from reference TRBV5-6 and TRBJ2-1, reads DAGVTQSPTHLIKTRGQQVTLRCSPKSGHDTVSWYQQALGQGPQFIFQYYEEEERQRGNFPDRFSGHQFPNYSSELNVNALLLGDSALYLCASSQGLATYNEQFFGPGTRLTVL.

This rearrangement joins TRBV9 to TRBJ2-5; 10 bases map to TRBD1. The length of the CDR3 is 12 residues. Germline loops: CDR1 SGDLS, CDR2 YYNGEE. The V and J ends lost 3 bases and 10 bases, in that order; junction bases with no gene match: 3. The CDR3 loop reads CASSAGQGVQYF. CDR3 bases: TGTGCCAGCAGCGCCGGACAGGGGGTCCAGTACTTC.

This chain uses TRBV7-2 with TRBJ2-3; no clear D. Germline lookup yields CDR1 SGHTA and CDR2 FQGNSA. V lost 1 base to trimming and J lost 2 bases, with 4 bases between them. The CDR3 has 13 amino acids. The CDR3 region has the DNA TGTGCCAGCAGCTTAGAACTCACAGATACGCAGTATTTT. Protein: CASSLELTDTQYF.

V is TRBV19 and J is TRBJ1-2; TRBD1 is a possible D gene (5 bases). Looked up from germline, CDR1 is LNHDA and CDR2 is SQIVND (reference sequence). This CDR3 region has 15 residues. V was pared by 5 bases and J by 7 bases, with 20 bases between. Here the CDR3 reads CASSPTLLGAGGYTF. As DNA, the CDR3 is TGTGCCAGTAGTCCCACGCTCCTCGGGGCGGGTGGCTACACCTTC.

This clone was found once. This chain joins TRBV4-3 and TRBJ1-1; possible D gene TRBD1, 6 bases. V was clipped by 3 bases and J by 6 bases, with 17 bases between them. CDR1 is LGHNA, CDR2 YSLEER, per germline. The CDR3 loop spans 15 amino acids. The CDR3 region has the DNA TGCGCCAGCAGCCACGACATGGAGGGGGGCTCTGAAGCTTTCTTT. It is translated as CASSHDMEGGSEAFF.

The CDR3 sequence is CASSLALLAGNYNEQFF. DNA for the CDR3: TGTGCCAGCAGCTTAGCGCTTTTAGCGGGGAATTACAATGAGCAGTTCTTC. This chain links TRBV7-2 with TRBJ2-1; 8 nucleotides match TRBD2. The V gene end was trimmed by 0 bases and the J gene end by 4 bases; junction bases not matched to a gene: 8. Germline V gives CDR1 SGHTA, CDR2 FQGNSA. The CDR3 has 17 amino acids. Full variable domain (outside the CDR3, taken from reference TRBV7-2 and TRBJ2-1): GAGVSQSPSNKVTEKGKDVELRCDPISGHTALYWYRQSLGQGLEFLIYFQGNSAPDKSGLPSDRFSAERTGGSVSTLTIQRTQQEDSAVYLCASSLALLAGNYNEQFFGPGTRLTVL.

The CDR3 DNA reads as TGTGCCAGCAGGGATGTCAGGGGGCCTGGGGCCAACGTCCTGACTTTC. Its protein product is CASRDVRGPGANVLTF. J is TRBJ2-6 and V is TRBV11-2; 8 bases are shared with TRBD1. The CDR3 has 16 amino acids. Germline V CDR1 and CDR2: SGHAT, FQNNGV. Unmatched junction bases numbered 6, after V lost 6 bases and J lost 2 bases.

Points on this clone: One end of the junction varies from germline; a read error may be responsible. The V and J genes are TRBV7-2 and TRBJ2-1; 7 nucleotides agree with TRBD2. The CDR3 runs to 12 residues. CDR1 SGHTA and CDR2 FQGNSA come from the germline V gene. CDR3 in DNA: TGTGCCAGCAGTTCCGCCCCGGGGGGAGGGATCTTC. It yields the protein CASSSAPGGGIF.